The 22 T cell receptor beta chains reported below all come from one sample, sequenced in a study of beta chain features in type 1 diabetes. Points from the study as a whole: A moderate, significant TCRB CDR3 shortening appeared in type 1 diabetes across four CD4+ subsets.

Reverse transcription of all isolated RNA meant that expressed TCRB transcripts were sequenced. Clones were sequenced by immunoSEQ multiplex PCR, and TCRdb holds only the in-frame ones, with some missing. The sample holds about 700,000 clones, about an eighth seen once. Their recognized antigens are unknown. The specimen was naive CD4+ T cells from blood. These receptors were taken from a young man with type 1 diabetes.

This chain connects TRBV30 to TRBJ2-1; D may match TRBD1 or TRBD2 (6 bases each). There are 15 residues in the CDR3. Germline CDR1 and CDR2: GTSNPN and SVGIG (reference sequence). V lost 5 bases, J lost 0 bases, and 14 bases lay in between. The DNA for the CDR3 is TGTGCCTGGTCCGGGGGCAGCGGCTCCTACAATGAGCAGTTCTTC. This sequence encodes CAWSGGSGSYNEQFF.

The J gene is TRBJ2-5, the V gene TRBV4-1; 12 bases fit TRBD1. The J segment lost 5 bases and the V segment lost 4 bases, leaving 5 bases of the junction unmatched. CDR1 and CDR2 (germline): MGHRA, YSYEKL. The CDR3 is 15 residues long. The CDR3 spells CASSRGTGGEETQYF. CDR3 sequence (DNA): TGCGCCAGCAGCCGGGGGACAGGGGGCGAGGAGACCCAGTACTTC.

This clone was counted only a few times. The sample contains more than one DNA sequence encoding this CDR3. This chain uses TRBV7-9 with TRBJ1-5; D is unclear. The V end was cut by 1 base, the J end by 6 bases, with 4 bases between. Per germline, CDR1 SEHNR and CDR2 FQNEAQ (reference sequence). CDR3 size: 12 residues. The CDR3 region has the DNA TGTGCCAGCAGCTTAGAGGGTCAGCCCCAGCATTTT. It is translated as CASSLEGQPQHF.

This clone was observed a few times. This sequence joins TRBV14 and TRBJ1-3, with D possibly TRBD1 on 6 matching bases. Trimming shortened V by 3 bases and J by 2 bases, and 11 bases separated the two germline ends. The CDR3 extends over 15 amino acids. Germline CDR1 reads SGHDN; CDR2 reads FVKESK. The CDR3 region is CASSQGAYPGNTIYF. The CDR3 DNA reads TGTGCCAGCAGCCAGGGGGCTTACCCTGGAAACACCATATATTTT.

V and J are TRBV30 and TRBJ1-4, with D possibly matching TRBD1 (5 bases). Germline CDR1 is GTSNPN and CDR2 is SVGIG (reference sequence). V gave up 0 bases and J gave up 2 bases, with 10 bases separating them. This CDR3 spans 15 amino acids. The CDR3 sequence is CAWSVQAGTNEKLFF. Here the CDR3 DNA reads TGTGCCTGGAGTGTACAGGCGGGGACTAATGAAAAACTGTTTTTT.

This clone was observed a handful of times. The V call is TRBV25-1, the J call TRBJ2-1; D assignment may be TRBD1 or TRBD2 (5 bases each). Trimming took 5 bases from V and 6 from J, leaving 14 bases between them. From germline, CDR1 is MGHDK and CDR2 SYGVNS. This CDR3 contains 14 residues. CDR3 sequence: CASSYGTHPNEQFF. As DNA, the CDR3 is TGTGCCAGCAGTTACGGGACCCACCCCAATGAGCAGTTCTTC.

This chain joins TRBV28 and TRBJ1-2; TRBD1 aligns across 9 bases. The V and J ends lost 5 bases and 5 bases, in that order; junction bases with no gene match: 9. Germline CDR1 is MDHEN and CDR2 is SYDVKM. The CDR3 covers 15 residues. The CDR3 spells CASSTSTGGVYGYTF. CDR3 in DNA: TGTGCCAGCAGTACCTCCACAGGGGGCGTTTATGGCTACACCTTC.

This clone appeared a few times. V and J are TRBV6-5 and TRBJ2-7; D ambiguous. The germline CDR1 and CDR2 sequences are MNHEY and SVGAGI. This CDR3 spans 14 amino acids. V was clipped by 0 bases and J by 3 bases, with 9 bases between them. CDR3 region: CASSYSITNYEQYF. CDR3 nucleotide sequence: TGTGCCAGCAGTTACTCGATCACCAACTACGAGCAGTACTTC.

The rearrangement joins TRBV7-8 to TRBJ1-2; D ambiguous. The CDR3 spans 12 residues. V lost 4 bases and J 4 bases, leaving 7 bases between the germline ends. The germline V gene has CDR1 SGHVS and CDR2 FQNEAQ. The CDR3 loop reads CASSYQGYGYTF. CDR3 DNA: TGTGCCAGCAGCTACCAAGGCTATGGCTACACCTTC.

This chain uses TRBV6-5 with TRBJ2-3; TRBD1 matches 8 bases. The V gene end was trimmed by 6 bases and the J gene end by 3 bases; junction bases not matched to a gene: 5. CDR1 MNHEY and CDR2 SVGAGI come from the germline V gene. This CDR3 spans 14 amino acids. This chain's CDR3 is CASRDREMTDTQYF. In DNA, the CDR3 is TGTGCCAGCAGGGACAGGGAGATGACAGATACGCAGTATTTT.

This clone has just a few counts. This chain connects TRBV30 to TRBJ2-1; TRBD1 is a possible D gene (5 bases). This CDR3 region has 15 residues. The V gene's germline CDR1 is GTSNPN and CDR2 SVGIG (reference sequence). Deletions cut 1 base from V and 0 bases from J, with 10 bases between. In nucleotides, the CDR3 is TGTGCCTGGAGTGGGGGCAGCAGCTCCTACAATGAGCAGTTCTTC. Translated: CAWSGGSSSYNEQFF.

J is TRBJ1-2 and V is TRBV28, with D tentatively TRBD1 (6 bases). V lost 5 bases, J lost 5 bases, and 12 bases lay in between. The CDR3 length is 13 residues. Germline values: CDR1 MDHEN, CDR2 SYDVKM. The CDR3 reads CASSQRTDYGYTF. The CDR3 DNA reads as TGTGCCAGCAGTCAAAGGACAGATTATGGCTACACCTTC.

The chain has TRBV7-9 and TRBJ2-1, with a weak D call TRBD1 (6 bases). This CDR3 is built from 14 residues. Germline V lookup: CDR1 SEHNR, CDR2 FQNEAQ (reference sequence). Trimming pared 1 base from V and 8 bases from J, leaving 12 bases between. Here the CDR3 reads CASSLGQGIDEQFF. CDR3 DNA: TGTGCCAGCAGCTTAGGGCAGGGGATAGATGAGCAGTTCTTC.

The chain employs TRBV6-5 and TRBJ1-1; D remains unclear. Germline V gene data show CDR1 as MNHEY and CDR2 as SVGAGI. This CDR3 is built from 14 residues. Trimming took 6 bases from V and 4 from J, leaving 15 bases between them. In nucleotides, the CDR3 is TGTGCCAGCAGCCTCAGGATTAGTGGCACTGAAGCTTTCTTT. Amino acid sequence: CASSLRISGTEAFF.

This clone was counted only a few times. The gene calls are TRBV25-1 and TRBJ2-3; 9 bases fit TRBD1. The CDR3 consists of 14 residues. After removal of 6 bases from V and 2 bases from J, the junction contained 3 bases not matched to a gene. Germline V lookup: CDR1 MGHDK, CDR2 SYGVNS. CDR3 in DNA: TGTGCCAGCAGAATACAGGGGGCCACAGATACGCAGTATTTT. Amino acid sequence: CASRIQGATDTQYF.

V gene TRBV4-1 combines with J gene TRBJ1-2; possibly TRBD1 for D (5 bases). The CDR3 totals 16 residues. The V and J ends lost 4 bases and 7 bases respectively, with 22 bases between them. Germline values: CDR1 MGHRA, CDR2 YSYEKL. The CDR3 DNA reads as TGCGCCAGCAGCCCCGAGGCGGGGGGATCCTTTCTTGGCTACACCTTC. Protein product: CASSPEAGGSFLGYTF.

The chain links TRBV5-1 to TRBJ1-1; D possibly corresponds to TRBD1 (5 bases). The CDR3 spans 14 residues. V gave up 5 bases and J gave up 6 bases, with 17 bases separating them. Germline CDR1 and CDR2: SGHRS and YFSETQ. The CDR3 nucleotides are TGCGCCAGCAGAGGAAGGGGAGGTAGGCCTGAAGCTTTCTTT. Its translation: CASRGRGGRPEAFF.

The J gene is TRBJ1-6, the V gene TRBV19; 9 bases match TRBD1. Per the germline V gene, CDR1 is LNHDA and CDR2 is SQIVND (reference sequence). After removal of 4 bases from V and 7 bases from J, the junction contained 5 bases not matched to a gene. The CDR3 has 15 residues. The CDR3 DNA reads TGTGCCAGTAGTACCGGGACAGGGATCAATTCACCCCTCCACTTT. This codes for CASSTGTGINSPLHF.

The V call is TRBV28, the J call TRBJ2-7; D might be TRBD1 (6 bases). The CDR3 extends over 13 amino acids. Germline V gene lookup returns CDR1 MDHEN and CDR2 SYDVKM. Trimming stripped 7 bases from V and 2 bases from J, with 12 bases between. The CDR3 DNA sequence: TGTGCCAGCATCCCGGACAGTGCCTACGAGCAGTACTTC. Its translation is CASIPDSAYEQYF.

The table lists this clone with a few counts. Other DNA sequences in the same sample also yield this CDR3. The chain couples TRBV9 to TRBJ1-2; the match to TRBD1 covers 8 bases. Germline V lookup: CDR1 SGDLS, CDR2 YYNGEE. The CDR3 extends over 13 amino acids. With V trimmed by 0 bases and J by 5 bases, 0 bases remained unmatched. CDR3 DNA: TGTGCCAGCAGCGTAGGACAGGGGTATGGCTACACCTTC. Translated: CASSVGQGYGYTF.

This clone was picked up a small number of times. The rearrangement uses TRBV6-5 and TRBJ2-3; D gene uncertain. Trimming took 4 bases from V and 4 from J, leaving 12 bases between them. Looked up from germline, CDR1 is MNHEY and CDR2 is SVGAGI. The CDR3 loop spans 14 amino acids. As DNA, the CDR3 is TGTGCCAGCAGTTTTCTGAAATTGGCAGATACGCAGTATTTT. It encodes CASSFLKLADTQYF.

The chain is built from TRBV2 and TRBJ2-2; D gene uncertain. V lost 4 bases and J 5 bases, leaving 8 bases between the germline ends. Per the germline V gene, CDR1 is SNHLY and CDR2 is FYNNEI. The CDR3 extends over 13 amino acids. This CDR3 reads CASSGFETGELFF. CDR3 bases: TGTGCCAGCAGTGGTTTTGAGACCGGGGAGCTGTTTTTT.